This T cell receptor beta chain was captured in a study of blood T cell repertoires in COVID-19. Overall study context: Some COVID-19 samples were acute and others convalescent; all came from the United States, Italy and Spain.

In the original analysis: Amplified reference gene primers provided the basis for estimating nucleated cell counts. TCRdb's table, derived via immunoSEQ multiplex PCR, lists solely in-frame clones and lacks some. The V and J calls and the clone size are those of that table, but D and trimming were determined from the DNA. The sample includes some 100,000 clones, more than 80% of them seen just once. This CDR3 has 15 residues. Germline lookup yields CDR1 MGHRA and CDR2 YSYEKL. V trimming: 6 bases; J trimming: 4 bases; junction bases outside the gene matches: 8. The material sequenced was peripheral blood. The chain links TRBV4-1 to TRBJ1-2; TRBD1 matches 10 bases. The source is a human donor in a cohort sampled during active COVID-19. The DNA for the CDR3 is TGCGCCAGCAGTCCCGGGACAGGGGACCTCTATGGCTACACCTTC. This translates into CASSPGTGDLYGYTF.